This T cell receptor (beta chain) was sequenced for a study of tumor T cells in aggressive B-cell lymphoma. The CDR3 covers 12 residues. The V end lost 3 bases, the J end lost 1 base, and 3 bases lay between the germline ends. The germline CDR1 and CDR2 sequences are MNHEY and SMNVEV (reference sequence). Sequenced by immunoSEQ multiplex PCR; TCRdb stores in-frame clones only, minus some. Among approximately 7,900 clones, over 75% were seen once, and the ten largest hold about 4.9%. The gene calls are TRBV27 and TRBJ1-2; D ambiguous. This clonotype originated in an adult with diffuse large B cell lymphoma. Source material: tumor tissue. As DNA, the CDR3 is TGTGCCAGCAGTTTTAATAACTATGGCTACACCTTC. Protein product: CASSFNNYGYTF.